This TCR beta chain was sequenced in a study of blood T cell repertoires in COVID-19 (TCRdb year 2020). Looking at the study overall: The collaborator samples originated in the United States, Italy and Spain and spanned the acute and convalescent phases of COVID-19. The material from the prospective study consisted of cDNA or gDNA derived from T cells, B-cell-depleted T cells, or PBMCs. Deeply sampled blood TCRbeta repertoires from subjects exposed to, actively infected with, or recovered from COVID-19 were included in the dataset. The repertoires were made available in a free public database intended to serve as a resource for research on the immune response to SARS-CoV-2. Samples were obtained from the ongoing ImmuneRACE study (first 160 participants) and from roughly 1,300 subjects provided by 6 global collaborators. Sample metadata almost always included a de-identified subject ID, COVID-19 status, age in years and sex. HLA class I and class II types, where available, came from metadata supplied by the sample provider rather than from assay-based typing.

TCRbeta CDR3 regions were amplified from genomic DNA by means of the immunoSEQ Assay, a bias-controlled multiplex PCR. Per the source publication's procedure: Within the assay, amplification of reference gene primers was used to estimate how many nucleated cells each sample contained. Sequence reads were collapsed and filtered to measure the absolute abundance of every unique TCRbeta CDR3 rearrangement. Productive Simpson clonality was computed per sample as the square root of Simpson's diversity index over productive rearrangements. Sourced from immuneACCESS, this table was stored by TCRdb with only in-frame sequences that have V and J called. A share of the clones is absent; for the studies checked, an unresolved V gene accounts for under half, and the remainder has no known explanation. V, J and clone size reflect that table, while D and trimming were determined from the DNA. Across this sample there are around 260,000 clones, with about four fifths seen only once. Of the sample, 15% to 19% is held by the ten largest clones.

Unmatched junction bases come to 10, with V trimmed by 5 bases and J by 5 bases. According to the germline V gene (reference sequence), CDR1 reads SEHNR and CDR2 reads FQNEAQ. Reading from cysteine to phenylalanine, the CDR3 counts 15 amino acids. The kept DNA is CDR3 alone, 45 bases in frame from the first base. For this clone: Its antigen target is currently unknown. Base-call qualities are not available, and no considerably larger clone is one nucleotide away.

Paper-wide results and their limitations: How much clinical and demographic metadata was included differed by source and by participant, and the metadata was provided uncurated.

At one collaborating source in Seattle, patients were enrolled during active infection and were followed longitudinally through the course of disease. Each collaborating institution followed its own protocols to collect whole blood in K2EDTA tubes. For TCRbeta analysis, collaborator samples were shipped as frozen whole blood, as isolated PBMCs, or as DNA extracted from either sample type. The clonotype was recovered from an older person with COVID-19, enrolled during active disease. The V and J segments used are TRBV7-9 and TRBJ2-5; 8 nucleotides in the junction match TRBD1. Sequencing was done on a sample of peripheral blood. The CDR3 reads as follows: CASSMRTGLVETQYF. DNA sequence: TGTGCCAGCAGCATGAGGACAGGGTTGGTCGAGACCCAGTACTTC.